The source of this T cell receptor (beta chain) is a study of T cell responses to AZD1222 COVID-19 vaccine. Clones were read by immunoSEQ multiplex PCR, and TCRdb kept only the in-frame ones, dropping some. The sample records around 180,000 clones, roughly 87% being singletons. CDR1 is MNHEY and CDR2 is SVGAGI in the germline V gene. The CDR3 is made up of 13 amino acids. V was cut by 11 bases and J by 4 bases, with 17 bases left in between. This receptor was taken from an adult in good health. Sequencing was performed on peripheral blood, taken on day 0 of AZD1222 vaccination. The rearrangement uses TRBV6-5 and TRBJ1-1; no clear D. CDR3 nucleotides: TGTGCCGCCCAACGGGAGGCCCGCACTGAAGCTTTCTTT. Protein sequence: CAAQREARTEAFF.